This T cell receptor beta chain was sequenced for a study of blood T cell repertoires in COVID-19. Study-level background: Sites in the United States, Italy and Spain provided acute and convalescent COVID-19 samples.

Losses at the gene ends were 4 bases for V and 4 bases for J; bases not matched to a gene: 9. CDR3 length: 15 residues. Germline assignment: CDR1 LNHDA and CDR2 SQIVND (reference sequence). The table came from immunoSEQ multiplex PCR; TCRdb's copy has only in-frame clones and leaves some out. The table lists 88,000 or so clones, approximately 80% of them singletons. The source is a human donor in a cohort sampled during active COVID-19. Material for sequencing was peripheral blood. The chain is built from TRBV19 and TRBJ1-2, with 7 positions matching TRBD1. CDR3 in DNA: TGTGCCAGTAGTACCCTCCCCGGGACAGTCTATGGCTACACCTTC. Amino acid sequence: CASSTLPGTVYGYTF.